This T cell receptor beta chain was retrieved from a study of blood T cell repertoires in COVID-19. Study details: Researchers got acute and convalescent COVID-19 samples from the United States, Italy and Spain.

In the study's own analysis: By means of reference gene primer amplification, nucleated cell counts were estimated. TCRdb's copy holds only in-frame clones and misses some; the assay was immunoSEQ multiplex PCR. V and J calls plus clone size are reproduced from that table; the DNA served to infer D and trimming. The repertoire holds more than 400,000 clones, roughly 90% seen once, with around 0.7% in the top ten. The length of the CDR3 is 14 residues. The V gene's germline CDR1 is MNHNS and CDR2 SASEGT. V was trimmed by 3 bases and J by 2 bases, leaving 10 bases between them. Cohorts were determined from participant-reported clinical history.

The material sequenced was PBMCs or T cells enriched from blood (not recorded which). The V and J genes are TRBV6-1 and TRBJ1-1; D is perhaps TRBD1 (5 bases). This TCR came from a woman under 30 who had recovered from COVID-19. This CDR3 reads CASSDQTANTEAFF. CDR3 nucleotides: TGTGCCAGCAGTGACCAGACAGCTAACACTGAAGCTTTCTTT.